These T cell receptor beta chains were read from a single sample in a study of blood T cell repertoires in COVID-19. Here immunoSEQ multiplex PCR was the method, and the copy in TCRdb shows in-frame clones only, minus some. The top ten clones hold approximately 6.6% of a sample with roughly 230,000 clones, 70% to 90% of them seen once. Source material: PBMCs or T cells enriched from blood (not recorded which). The receptors here all came from a woman in her 50s who had been exposed to COVID-19. Each CDR3 is given with its conserved first and last residue. Each record gives: D gene, J gene, clone size, V gene, CDR3 DNA, CDR3 protein. The D gene is left open where the match is weak. Rows give clone size only sometimes, using once, few, many, or a class for an expanded clone.

-	TRBJ1-5	-	TRBV19	TGTGCCAGTAGTAAACCGGGAAATCAGCCCCAGCATTTT	CASSKPGNQPQHF
TRBD2	TRBJ2-1	-	TRBV3-1/TRBV3-2	TGTGCCAGCAGCCAAATGAACTACGGCGGGGGAGAGCAGTTCTTC	CASSQMNYGGGEQFF
-	TRBJ1-1	-	TRBV27	TGTGCCAGCAGAACGGGGGGGGTAGGAGCTTTCTTT	CASRTGGVGAFF
-	TRBJ2-5	-	TRBV9	TGTGCCAGCAGCGTAGCCCTACAAGAGACCCAGTACTTC	CASSVALQETQYF
-	TRBJ1-1	-	TRBV6-5	TGTGCCAGCAGAGTGGACAGTTACACTGAAGCTTTCTTT	CASRVDSYTEAFF
TRBD1	TRBJ1-1	once	TRBV13	TGTGCCAGCAGCCTGGACAGGGGGAACTCTGAAGCTTTCTTT	CASSLDRGNSEAFF
-	TRBJ1-1	-	TRBV10-3	TGTGCCATCAGTGAGACAGTTGGTAACACTGAAGCTTTCTTT	CAISETVGNTEAFF
-	TRBJ2-2	-	TRBV6-4	TGTGCCAGCAGCGTTCAGGGCAGTCACGGGGAGCTGTTTTTT	CASSVQGSHGELFF
-	TRBJ1-1	-	TRBV28	TGTGCCAGCAGTTTACCCCACAGGGCAAACACTGAAGCTTTCTTT	CASSLPHRANTEAFF
TRBD1	TRBJ1-2	-	TRBV6-5	TGTGCCAGCAGTTACCTCCGACAGGGGGGGAGTGGCTACACCTTC	CASSYLRQGGSGYTF
-	TRBJ1-1	-	TRBV27	TGTGCCAGCAGGGCGAACACTGAAGCTTTCTTT	CASRANTEAFF
-	TRBJ1-1	-	TRBV11-3	TGTGCCAGCAGCTCTAACAGTGTCACTGAAGCTTTCTTT	CASSSNSVTEAFF
-	TRBJ1-5	-	TRBV27	TGTGCCAGCAGAGGTTCGATGGCGGTAAAATCATGGCCCCAGCATTTT	CASRGSMAVKSWPQHF
TRBD1	TRBJ1-6	-	TRBV18	TGTGCCAGCTCCCGAACAGGGGGGAATTCACCCCTCCACTTT	CASSRTGGNSPLHF
-	TRBJ1-1	-	TRBV18	TGTGCCAGCTCTAAAAAGGGAGGGACTGAAGCTTTCTTT	CASSKKGGTEAFF
TRBD1	TRBJ1-2	-	TRBV7-9	TGTGCCAGCAGCCCTTCGACAGGGAATGGCTACACCTTC	CASSPSTGNGYTF
-	TRBJ1-4	-	TRBV4-1	TGCGCCAGCAGCCAAGAAGGAGGGTCCTTTAATGAAAAACTGTTTTTT	CASSQEGGSFNEKLFF
TRBD2	TRBJ2-5	-	TRBV6-1	TGTGCCAGCAGTGTACCCAGACTAGCGGGGGGAGAGACCCAGTACTTC	CASSVPRLAGGETQYF
TRBD1	TRBJ1-5	-	TRBV28	TGTGCCAGCAGTTTAAGGGCAGGGGGCAGCAATCAGCCCCAGCATTTT	CASSLRAGGSNQPQHF
TRBD1	TRBJ1-6	-	TRBV7-2	TGTGCCAGCAGCCCGGGACAGGGGCAAACCCTCCACTTT	CASSPGQGQTLHF
-	TRBJ1-3	-	TRBV7-9	TGTGCCAGCAGCTCCCCCGGGGGGCTCTCTGGAAACACCATATATTTT	CASSSPGGLSGNTIYF
TRBD2	TRBJ2-7	-	TRBV7-2	TGTGCCAGCAGCGACGGGGGGACCTCCTACGAGCAGTACTTC	CASSDGGTSYEQYF
-	TRBJ2-7	-	TRBV10-2	TGCGCCAGCAGTGAAGAAGGGGGTAACGAGCAGTACTTC	CASSEEGGNEQYF
TRBD2	TRBJ2-1	-	TRBV18	TGTGCCAGCTCACCGTCACTAGCGGGGTACAATGAGCAGTTCTTC	CASSPSLAGYNEQFF
TRBD1	TRBJ1-1	-	TRBV3-1/TRBV3-2	TGTGCCAGCACCATCCTAACAGGGGGGGCTTTCTTT	CASTILTGGAFF
-	TRBJ1-4	-	TRBV7-2	TGTGCCAGCAGCTTAAGCAGGCAGGCGGGGGTGAAACTGTTTTTT	CASSLSRQAGVKLFF
-	TRBJ1-1	-	TRBV5-6	TGTGCCAGCAGCTCACTTGGAGGCAGCTTAGGGACTGAAGCTTTCTTT	CASSSLGGSLGTEAFF
TRBD2	TRBJ2-1	-	TRBV7-3	TGTGCCAACAGCTATGCCGGCGGGAGTACGTTCTTC	CANSYAGGSTFF
-	TRBJ1-4	-	TRBV29-1	TGCAGCCCAGGAAGGTCCCGTAATGAAAAACTGTTTTTT	CSPGRSRNEKLFF
-	TRBJ2-7	-	TRBV5-1	TGCGCCAGCAGCGAGGGTGGAGGGAGGTACGAGCAGTACTTC	CASSEGGGRYEQYF
TRBD1	TRBJ2-7	once	TRBV4-1	TGCGCCAGCAGCCAGCCCTTGGGGACAGGAGCTTCCTACGAGCAGTACTTC	CASSQPLGTGASYEQYF
TRBD1	TRBJ1-1	few	TRBV7-9	TGTGCCAGCAGTCGTACAGGGGCGAAAGCTTTCTTT	CASSRTGAKAFF
-	TRBJ1-1	-	TRBV20-1	TGCAGTGCTAGTGTGGGAGGGAACACTGAAGCTTTCTTT	CSASVGGNTEAFF
TRBD1	TRBJ1-2	-	TRBV7-9	TGTGCCAGCAGCTTAGTGGAGGGGGCGGCTGGCTACACCTTC	CASSLVEGAAGYTF
-	TRBJ2-6	-	TRBV5-1	TGCGCCAGCAGGCTGGCAGGGACTGGGGCCAACGTCCTGACTTTC	CASRLAGTGANVLTF
TRBD1	TRBJ2-4	-	TRBV19	TGTGCCAGTAGTGAGGACAGGGCTTTGGGTGAAGATCAGTACTTC	CASSEDRALGEDQYF